This T cell receptor (beta chain) was sequenced for a study of synovial regulatory T cells in juvenile arthritis. Study summary: Five or six patients were on methotrexate and a few were untreated.

The length of the CDR3 is 14 residues. DNA is not on record. Looked up from germline, CDR1 is SGHTA and CDR2 is FQGNSA. The table came from immunoSEQ multiplex PCR; TCRdb's copy has only in-frame clones and leaves some out. The repertoire table contains over 9,000 clones. Points on this clone: What it recognizes is unknown.

Findings of the study overall: iaTreg TCR repertoires were largely private across patients and partially overlapped synovial Teff and blood CPL. Compared with other blood Treg cells, inflammation-associated Treg cells had reduced TCR diversity. Synovial Treg CDR3 sequences overlapped more with iaTregs than other circulating Tregs.

The clonotype originates from a donor between 2 and 29 years old with juvenile idiopathic arthritis. The sequencing input was Treg cells from blood. Subset specified: remaining (HLA-DR-negative) circulating blood Treg cells. The V gene is TRBV7-2, the J gene TRBJ1-1. The chain's CDR3 is CASSLAGWNTEAFF. Full variable domain (outside the CDR3, taken from reference TRBV7-2 and TRBJ1-1): GAGVSQSPSNKVTEKGKDVELRCDPISGHTALYWYRQSLGQGLEFLIYFQGNSAPDKSGLPSDRFSAERTGGSVSTLTIQRTQQEDSAVYLCASSLAGWNTEAFFGQGTRLTVV.